The 17 T cell receptor beta chains below were found in one sample sequenced in a study of blood T cell repertoires in COVID-19. Repertoires were generated with immunoSEQ multiplex PCR, while TCRdb's copy carries only in-frame clones and drops some. The table includes over 250,000 clones, 80% to 90% detected once. Sequencing was performed on peripheral blood. Receptors originate from a woman between 65 and 79 years old with acute or convalescent COVID-19.

V and J are TRBV30 and TRBJ1-2, with D maybe TRBD1 (6 bases). The germline V and J ends were trimmed by 3 bases and 8 bases, with 19 bases remaining between them. Germline assignment: CDR1 GTSNPN and CDR2 SVGIG (reference sequence). The CDR3 runs 14 residues. The DNA of the CDR3 is TGTGCCTGGAGCGACCAAACGCTCAGGGGCGGCTACACCTTC. Translating gives CAWSDQTLRGGYTF.

The chain has TRBV7-9 and TRBJ2-7; 8 nucleotides agree with TRBD1. The CDR3 is 15 amino acids. CDR1 SEHNR and CDR2 FQNEAQ come from the germline V gene (reference sequence). Trimming removed 5 bases from V and 6 bases from J; junction bases left unmatched: 12. CDR3: CASSARRTGTPEQYF. The CDR3 DNA reads TGTGCCAGCAGCGCCCGGAGGACAGGGACGCCCGAGCAGTACTTC.

The J gene is TRBJ1-1, the V gene TRBV20-1; D possibly corresponds to TRBD1 (5 bases). V was trimmed by 3 bases and J by 4 bases, leaving 15 bases between them. This CDR3 has 14 amino acids. From germline, CDR1 is DFQATT and CDR2 SNEGSKA (reference sequence). The CDR3 nucleotides are TGCAGTGCTAGTAGGCCGCGCGGGGGCACTGAAGCTTTCTTT. Translated: CSASRPRGGTEAFF.

V is TRBV3-1 (or the pseudogene TRBV3-2) and J is TRBJ2-5; D is perhaps TRBD2 (7 bases). Germline V gene data show CDR1 as LGHDT and CDR2 as YNNKEL (reference sequence). The V gene lost 8 bases and the J gene lost 7 bases, with 26 bases spanning the gap. The CDR3 consists of 16 residues. The CDR3 DNA follows: TGTGCCAGCTTACGAGACCAGGGGCTAGGGAGGGGGACCCAGTACTTC. Translation gives CASLRDQGLGRGTQYF.

The V and J genes are TRBV7-8 and TRBJ2-7, with a possible D match to TRBD1 (6 bases). The CDR3 is 16 residues long. Germline V gives CDR1 SGHVS, CDR2 FQNEAQ. Trimming removed 5 bases at V and 0 bases at J, with 17 bases between. The CDR3 is CASSLRETGLSYEQYF. CDR3 sequence (DNA): TGTGCCAGCAGCCTTAGGGAGACAGGTCTCTCCTACGAGCAGTACTTC.

This sequence joins TRBV19 and TRBJ1-5; D unresolved. The CDR3 covers 15 residues. Germline values: CDR1 LNHDA, CDR2 SQIVND (reference sequence). Trimming removed 5 bases at V and 4 bases at J, with 15 bases between. CDR3 region: CASSPGVVRNQPQHF. In DNA form, the CDR3 reads TGTGCCAGTAGTCCCGGGGTAGTAAGGAATCAGCCCCAGCATTTT.

V is TRBV5-4 and J is TRBJ1-6; 7 bases agree with TRBD1. V shed 4 bases and J 4 bases; nucleotides not matched to a gene: 5. CDR3 size: 15 residues. Per the germline V gene, CDR1 is SGHNT and CDR2 is YYREEE (reference sequence). The CDR3 nucleotides read TGTGCCAGCAGCGAAGGGGGCGCTTATAATTCACCCCTCCACTTT. Protein sequence: CASSEGGAYNSPLHF.

The genes are TRBV5-5 and TRBJ2-2; 11 bases map to TRBD2. The CDR3 spans 16 residues. V was clipped by 4 bases and J by 2 bases; unmatched bases: 4. Germline assignment: CDR1 SGHKS and CDR2 YYEKEE (reference sequence). The CDR3 sequence: CASSPSGGRNTGELFF. CDR3 coding DNA: TGTGCCAGCAGCCCTAGCGGGGGGCGAAACACCGGGGAGCTGTTTTTT.

This rearrangement joins TRBV10-3 to TRBJ2-1, with 13 bases aligning to TRBD2. The CDR3 covers 14 residues. Trimming took 8 bases from V and 10 from J; bases not matched to a gene: 8. The germline CDR1 and CDR2 sequences are ENHRY and SYGVKD. CDR3 amino acids: CAIRTSGGADEQFF. CDR3 DNA sequence: TGTGCCATCCGTACTAGCGGGGGGGCCGACGAGCAGTTCTTC.

The chain couples TRBV9 to TRBJ1-4; tentative D call: TRBD1 (5 bases). Trimming stripped 0 bases from V and 4 bases from J, with 13 bases between. The CDR3 is made up of 16 amino acids. Germline V gives CDR1 SGDLS, CDR2 YYNGEE. The CDR3 DNA is TGTGCCAGCAGCGTAGGCCCCTCGGGGGATAATGAAAAACTGTTTTTT. Translated: CASSVGPSGDNEKLFF.

V is TRBV9 and J is TRBJ1-1; D remains ambiguous. The CDR3 is 15 amino acids. The V gene lost 2 bases and the J gene lost 5 bases, with 16 bases spanning the gap. The germline V gene encodes CDR1 SGDLS and CDR2 YYNGEE. The CDR3 coding sequence is TGTGCCAGCAGCGTCAGCGGAGAGGGTCGGACTGAAGCTTTCTTT. Protein: CASSVSGEGRTEAFF. Filled out from reference TRBV9 and TRBJ1-1, the complete variable domain reads DSGVTQTPKHLITATGQRVTLRCSPRSGDLSVYWYQQSLDQGLQFLIQYYNGEERAKGNILERFSAQQFPDLHSELNLSSLELGDSALYFCASSVSGEGRTEAFFGQGTRLTVV.

The V call is TRBV30, the J call TRBJ2-1; perhaps TRBD1 as D (6 bases). The CDR3 length is 11 residues. Per the germline V gene, CDR1 is GTSNPN and CDR2 is SVGIG (reference sequence). V gave up 0 bases and J gave up 10 bases, with 7 bases separating them. The CDR3 is CAWSVGTEQFF. The CDR3 region has the DNA TGTGCCTGGAGTGTTGGGACAGAGCAGTTCTTC.

The chain carries TRBV27 and TRBJ1-1, with D unclear. The CDR3 runs 13 residues. The germline V gene has CDR1 MNHEY and CDR2 SMNVEV (reference sequence). V was trimmed by 4 bases and J by 1 base, leaving 7 bases between them. The CDR3: CASSSAGNTEAFF. In nucleotides, the CDR3 is TGTGCCAGCAGTTCAGCGGGGAACACTGAAGCTTTCTTT.

This chain connects TRBV5-1 to TRBJ2-1; 9 nucleotides agree with TRBD1. This CDR3 region has 15 residues. Germline loops: CDR1 SGHRS, CDR2 YFSETQ. The V segment lost 5 bases and the J segment 3 bases; nucleotides outside the gene matches: 6. CDR3 region: CASRTGTGNYNEQFF. The CDR3 region has the DNA TGCGCCAGCAGGACCGGGACAGGGAACTACAATGAGCAGTTCTTC.

The V call is TRBV2, the J call TRBJ2-3; 12 bases agree with TRBD2. The junction had 4 bases not matched to a gene; V was cut back by 4 bases and J by 5 bases. This CDR3 comprises 15 residues. The germline CDR1 and CDR2 sequences are SNHLY and FYNNEI. DNA for the CDR3: TGTGCCAGCAGTGTCCCTAGCGGGGGGGGAGATACGCAGTATTTT. It codes for CASSVPSGGGDTQYF.

The rearrangement links TRBV5-6 to TRBJ1-2; D is perhaps TRBD1 (6 bases). Trimming stripped 0 bases from V and 8 bases from J, with 11 bases between. Germline CDR1 reads SGHDT; CDR2 reads YYEEEE. This CDR3 has 13 amino acids. The CDR3 sequence: CASSLGQAPGYTF. The CDR3 coding sequence is TGTGCCAGCAGCTTGGGACAGGCCCCCGGCTACACCTTC.

The J gene is TRBJ1-2, the V gene TRBV7-9, with 7 bases identical to TRBD1. The CDR3 is 17 amino acids. Germline CDR1 reads SEHNR; CDR2 reads FQNEAQ (reference sequence). J lost 4 bases, V lost 4 bases, and 15 bases had no gene match. The CDR3 loop reads CASSSTLLTGVLYGYTF. The CDR3 DNA follows: TGTGCCAGCAGCTCAACCCTCCTCACAGGGGTTCTCTATGGCTACACCTTC.